The 21 T cell receptor beta chains listed next were all sequenced from one sample in a study of vaccination effects on CD4 cells after COVID-19. The table came from immunoSEQ multiplex PCR; TCRdb's copy has only in-frame clones and leaves some out. The sample consists of 45,000 to 50,000 clones, about 76% of them appearing once. Their antigens are not known. CD4+ T cells were isolated after about nine days of culture. The sequenced sample was CD4+ T cells from PBMCs cultured without peptide, obtained before COVID-19 vaccination. The source is a human donor who had a prior SARS-CoV-2 infection.

The chain is built from TRBV4-2 and TRBJ2-3; D is perhaps TRBD2 (6 bases). With 1 base removed from V and 4 bases from J, the gap between germline ends came to 15 bases. Per the germline V gene, CDR1 is LGHNA and CDR2 is YNFKEQ. CDR3 length: 16 residues. CDR3 bases: TGTGCCAGCAGCCAAGGAGTGCTAGCGAGTGCAGATACGCAGTATTTT. Its translation is CASSQGVLASADTQYF.

The chain links TRBV18 to TRBJ1-1; D call uncertain. Between the trimmed V and J ends, which lost 2 bases and 0 bases, there was a span of 7 bases. In germline, CDR1 is KGHSH, CDR2 LQKENI. This CDR3 contains 14 residues. The CDR3 region is CASSPTRLNTEAFF. The CDR3 coding sequence is TGTGCCAGCTCACCAACCAGGCTGAACACTGAAGCTTTCTTT.

This clone was recorded once. The rearrangement links TRBV9 to TRBJ1-1; no firm D call. V lost 0 bases and J lost 1, with 7 bases in between. The CDR3 totals 14 residues. Looked up from germline, CDR1 is SGDLS and CDR2 is YYNGEE. The CDR3 spells CASSVGWGNTEAFF. As DNA, the CDR3 is TGTGCCAGCAGCGTAGGGTGGGGGAACACTGAAGCTTTCTTT.

The chain couples TRBV7-9 to TRBJ2-1; D is ambiguous. Germline V gives CDR1 SEHNR, CDR2 FQNEAQ (reference sequence). The CDR3 covers 12 residues. Trimming removed 1 base at V and 3 bases at J, with 1 base between. The DNA for the CDR3 is TGTGCCAGCAGCTTAGACTACAATGAGCAGTTCTTC. Encoded protein: CASSLDYNEQFF.

The chain is built from TRBV24-1 and TRBJ2-6, with D uncertain. Trimming took 0 bases from V and 0 from J, leaving 5 bases between them. CDR1 is KGHDR and CDR2 is SFDVKD in the germline V gene. The CDR3 extends over 16 amino acids. CDR3 amino acids: CATSDLGVSGANVLTF. CDR3 in DNA: TGTGCCACCAGTGATTTGGGGGTCTCTGGGGCCAACGTCCTGACTTTC.

This clone was seen a handful of times. The DNA of the CDR3 is TGTGCCAGCAGTGACGTCAGGCGCACCGGGGAGCTGTTTTTT. Its translation is CASSDVRRTGELFF. The gene calls are TRBV2 and TRBJ2-2; D uncertain. Trimming removed 3 bases at V and 4 bases at J, with 9 bases between. The CDR3 loop spans 14 amino acids. Germline values: CDR1 SNHLY, CDR2 FYNNEI.

J is TRBJ1-4 and V is TRBV27; D remains ambiguous. The germline CDR1 and CDR2 sequences are MNHEY and SMNVEV (reference sequence). Trimming removed 7 bases at V and 3 bases at J, with 3 bases between. The CDR3 contains 11 residues. Here the CDR3 DNA reads TGTGCCAGCAAATCTAATGAAAAACTGTTTTTT. Its protein product is CASKSNEKLFF.

This chain's CDR3 is CASSQVVGTSDRYEQYF. The CDR3 coding sequence is TGCGCCAGCAGCCAAGTAGTCGGGACTAGCGATCGGTACGAGCAGTACTTC. The chain employs TRBV4-3 and TRBJ2-7, with 10 bases aligning to TRBD2. V was clipped by 1 base and J by 4 bases; unmatched bases: 10. From germline, CDR1 is LGHNA and CDR2 YSLEER. CDR3 length equals 17 residues.

The V and J genes are TRBV7-3 and TRBJ2-1, with TRBD2 matching 9 bases. Per the germline V gene, CDR1 is SGHTA and CDR2 is FQGTGA. The J segment lost 7 bases and the V segment lost 4 bases, leaving 2 bases of the junction unmatched. The CDR3 is 13 amino acids. In DNA, the CDR3 is TGTGCCAGCAGCTGGGCGGGGGGGAATGAGCAGTTCTTC. As protein: CASSWAGGNEQFF.

The chain has TRBV6-5 and TRBJ1-1, with D possibly matching TRBD1 (6 bases). V lost 0 bases, J lost 11 bases, and 13 bases lay in between. The CDR3 loop spans 13 amino acids. From germline, CDR1 is MNHEY and CDR2 SVGAGI. CDR3 in DNA: TGTGCCAGCAGTTACTCCGGGGGCTTTGGGGCTTTCTTT. Its protein is CASSYSGGFGAFF.

This chain joins TRBV27 and TRBJ2-3; D might be TRBD2 (5 bases). The CDR3 runs 17 residues. V was shortened by 1 base and J by 1 base, with 15 bases between the two germline ends. Germline V gene lookup returns CDR1 MNHEY and CDR2 SMNVEV (reference sequence). The CDR3 is CASSLFLGTGGTDTQYF. CDR3 nucleotide sequence: TGTGCCAGCAGTTTATTCTTGGGCACCGGGGGCACAGATACGCAGTATTTT.

The rearrangement links TRBV5-4 to TRBJ2-4; D is perhaps TRBD2 (5 bases). CDR1 and CDR2 from the germline V gene are SGHNT and YYREEE (reference sequence). The V end lost 1 base, the J end lost 10 bases, and 9 bases lay between the germline ends. This CDR3 is 12 amino acids long. The CDR3 DNA reads as TGTGCCAGCAGCTTGAAAACGGGGATTCAGTACTTC. Residues: CASSLKTGIQYF.

This chain joins TRBV5-1 and TRBJ1-5; 7 bases fit TRBD1. The V gene end was trimmed by 2 bases and the J gene end by 1 base; junction bases not matched to a gene: 6. This CDR3 is built from 16 residues. Germline-derived CDR1 and CDR2 are SGHRS and YFSETQ. CDR3 sequence: CASSLQGIGSNQPQHF. DNA for the CDR3: TGCGCCAGCAGCTTACAGGGGATCGGCAGCAATCAGCCCCAGCATTTT. Looking up the rest from reference TRBV5-1 and TRBJ1-5 gives the full variable domain: KAGVTQTPRYLIKTRGQQVTLSCSPISGHRSVSWYQQTPGQGLQFLFEYFSETQRNKGNFPGRFSGRQFSNSRSEMNVSTLELGDSALYLCASSLQGIGSNQPQHFGDGTRLSIL.

The chain has TRBV11-2 and TRBJ1-1, with TRBD1 matching 10 bases. V shed 6 bases and J 7 bases; nucleotides not matched to a gene: 5. The CDR3 has 13 residues. The germline V gene has CDR1 SGHAT and CDR2 FQNNGV. CDR3 sequence reads: CASSPDRGREAFF. CDR3 DNA sequence: TGTGCCAGCAGTCCAGACAGGGGGCGTGAAGCTTTCTTT.

The chain links TRBV7-3 to TRBJ2-7, with TRBD2 as a possible D gene (5 bases). With 2 bases removed from V and 6 bases from J, the gap between germline ends came to 11 bases. The germline CDR1 and CDR2 sequences are SGHTA and FQGTGA. The CDR3 extends over 13 amino acids. The CDR3 nucleotides are TGTGCCAGCAGCTTATTCGGAGGTGGCGAGCAGTACTTC. As protein: CASSLFGGGEQYF.

The genes are TRBV2 and TRBJ1-5, with TRBD1 matching over 12 bases. The CDR3 runs to 16 residues. Germline V gene sequence: CDR1 SNHLY, CDR2 FYNNEI. J gave up 0 bases and V 7 bases, and 4 bases lay outside the gene matches. In DNA, the CDR3 is TGTGCCAGCACCGGGACAGGGGGCTCTAGCAATCAGCCCCAGCATTTT. Its translation: CASTGTGGSSNQPQHF.

This chain connects TRBV10-3 to TRBJ1-5; TRBD1 aligns across 7 bases. The CDR3 extends over 17 amino acids. V dropped 0 bases and J dropped 4; count of bases not matched to a gene: 9. The germline gives CDR1 ENHRY, CDR2 SYGVKD. CDR3 nucleotide sequence: TGTGCCATCAGTGAGTCGATGGAGGGGGCGAGGAATCAGCCCCAGCATTTT. It encodes CAISESMEGARNQPQHF.

This chain joins TRBV5-4 and TRBJ2-7, with a tentative D call TRBD2 (5 bases). The V end lost 4 bases, the J end lost 7 bases, and 12 bases lay between the germline ends. Per the germline V gene, CDR1 is SGHNT and CDR2 is YYREEE (reference sequence). CDR3 size: 12 residues. The CDR3 DNA reads TGTGCCAGCAGCCCGGACTCAGTAGAGCAGTACTTC. Translated, it gives CASSPDSVEQYF.

The chain couples TRBV7-2 to TRBJ2-7; 8 nucleotides line up with TRBD2. Germline assignment: CDR1 SGHTA and CDR2 FQGNSA. The CDR3 is made up of 16 amino acids. The V segment lost 0 bases and the J segment 2 bases; nucleotides outside the gene matches: 6. The CDR3, as DNA: TGTGCCAGCAGCTTAGCGGCTAGCGGGCGTACCTACGAGCAGTACTTC. Protein sequence: CASSLAASGRTYEQYF.

J is TRBJ2-7 and V is TRBV11-3, with 9 bases that match TRBD2. The CDR3 runs to 13 residues. J gave up 7 bases and V 4 bases, and 5 bases lay outside the gene matches. Germline values: CDR1 SGHNT, CDR2 YENEEA. CDR3 coding DNA: TGTGCCAGCAGCTCGGGACTAGCTCTGGAGCAGTACTTC. Protein product: CASSSGLALEQYF. The variable domain in full, with the rest retrieved from reference TRBV11-3 and TRBJ2-7, is EAGVVQSPRYKIIEKKQPVAFWCNPISGHNTLYWYLQNLGQGPELLIRYENEEAVDDSQLPKDRFSAERLKGVDSTLKIQPAELGDSAVYLCASSSGLALEQYFGPGTRLTVT.

This rearrangement joins TRBV19 to TRBJ2-7, with 7 bases that match TRBD1. The CDR3 has 14 amino acids. Germline CDR1 and CDR2: LNHDA and SQIVND (reference sequence). Trimming removed 4 bases from V and 3 bases from J; junction bases left unmatched: 6. Here the CDR3 reads CASSTGQALYEQYF. In nucleotides, the CDR3 is TGTGCCAGTAGTACCGGACAGGCCCTCTACGAGCAGTACTTC.